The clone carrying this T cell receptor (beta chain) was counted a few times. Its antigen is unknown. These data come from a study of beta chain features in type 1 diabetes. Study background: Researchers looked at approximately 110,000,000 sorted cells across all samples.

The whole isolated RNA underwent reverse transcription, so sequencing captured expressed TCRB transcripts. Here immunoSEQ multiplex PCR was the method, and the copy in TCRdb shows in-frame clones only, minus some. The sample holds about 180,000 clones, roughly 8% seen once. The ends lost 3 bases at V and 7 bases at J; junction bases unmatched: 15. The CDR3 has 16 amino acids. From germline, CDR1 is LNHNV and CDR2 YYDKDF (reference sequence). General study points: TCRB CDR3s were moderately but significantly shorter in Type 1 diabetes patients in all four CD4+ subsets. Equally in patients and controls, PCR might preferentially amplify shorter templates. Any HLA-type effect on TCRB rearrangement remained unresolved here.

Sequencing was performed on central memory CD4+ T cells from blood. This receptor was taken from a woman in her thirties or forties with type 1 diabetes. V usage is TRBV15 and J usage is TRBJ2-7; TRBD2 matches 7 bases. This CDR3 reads CATSRGPRLAFGEQYF. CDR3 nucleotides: TGTGCCACCAGCAGGGGTCCGAGACTAGCATTCGGAGAGCAGTACTTC.